This entry lists 20 T cell receptor beta chains sequenced from one sample in a study of T cells in Graves' hyperthyroidism and ophthalmopathy (dated 2019 in TCRdb). Libraries came from multiplex PCR. The instrument was an Illumina HiSeq 2000. The TCR beta CDR3 regions were amplified from RNA transcripts. A first-round RT-PCR of the TCR CDR3 used the HTBI primer set with the Qiagen OneStep RT-PCR kit. Starting from the raw public reads, TCRdb applied fastp trimming at Q25, assembled clones with MiXCR and retained in-frame beta chains. When rows share a CDR3 protein, they turn into one entry using the most common DNA and genes. The table for this sample lists a few hundred thousand distinct CDR3 sequences; under 60% of them were counted only once. The ten top clones hold roughly 7.7% of the sample. The sequencing sample was made of peripheral blood or thyroid tissue (not recorded which). The receptors were sampled from a woman under 30 with Graves' hyperthyroidism.

This clonotype was observed at least ten times. In nucleotides, the CDR3 is TGTGCCAGCAGGGCCGGACAGGGCAGGTATAGCAATCAGCCCCAGCATTTT. This sequence encodes CASRAGQGRYSNQPQHF. The chain joins TRBV2 to TRBJ1-5; 8 bases are shared with TRBD1. CDR1 and CDR2 from the germline V gene are SNHLY and FYNNEI. Trimming cost V 6 bases and J 0 bases; bases outside gene matches: 10. The CDR3 sequence is 17 residues long.

The chain uses TRBV7-9 and TRBJ1-1; D is uncertain. The CDR3 extends over 14 amino acids. The V end was cut by 1 base, the J end by 4 bases, with 10 bases between. Germline-derived CDR1 and CDR2 are SEHNR and FQNEAQ (reference sequence). The CDR3 bases are TGTGCCAGCAGCTTAGGGGGAGGGCCCACTGAAGCTTTCTTT. As protein: CASSLGGGPTEAFF.

The chain employs TRBV18 and TRBJ1-5; D is unclear. V was clipped by 2 bases and J by 4 bases, with 12 bases between them. The germline V gene encodes CDR1 KGHSH and CDR2 LQKENI. The CDR3 is 15 residues long. CDR3 DNA: TGTGCCAGCTCACCAGGGCTACCTTATAATCAGCCCCAGCATTTT. It encodes CASSPGLPYNQPQHF.

The CDR3, as DNA: TGTGCCAGCAGGTTCGGGGGGGACTATGGCTACACCTTC. This gives the protein CASRFGGDYGYTF. The chain joins TRBV7-9 to TRBJ1-2; D perhaps matches TRBD1 (5 bases). There are 13 residues in the CDR3. CDR1 is SEHNR, CDR2 FQNEAQ, per germline (reference sequence). V was pared by 6 bases and J by 3 bases, with 11 bases between.

This clonotype was found many times. The rearrangement links TRBV4-1 to TRBJ2-7, with a weak D call TRBD2 (6 bases). This CDR3 contains 16 residues. The V end was cut by 0 bases, the J end by 2 bases, with 14 bases between. Germline V gene sequence: CDR1 MGHRA, CDR2 YSYEKL. In nucleotides, the CDR3 is TGCGCCAGCAGCCAAGATATGGCGGGATCCCCCTACGAGCAGTACTTC. Protein product: CASSQDMAGSPYEQYF.

This clonotype has at least ten counts. The chain is built from TRBV5-8 and TRBJ2-2; no clear D gene. The CDR3 totals 16 residues. Germline CDR1 SGHTS, CDR2 YDEGEE. The germline V and J ends were trimmed by 0 bases and 3 bases, with 12 bases remaining between them. The CDR3 spells CASSLVGFGYTGELFF. DNA of the CDR3: TGTGCCAGCAGCTTGGTTGGGTTCGGATACACCGGGGAGCTGTTTTTT.

The rearrangement joins TRBV10-3 to TRBJ1-3; D uncertain. Trimming removed 1 base from V and 0 bases from J, with 10 bases in between. The V gene's germline CDR1 is ENHRY and CDR2 SYGVKD. CDR3 length: 16 amino acids. As DNA, the CDR3 is TGTGCCATCAGTGAGTTGGAGGGCGGCTCTGGAAACACCATATATTTT. It codes for CAISELEGGSGNTIYF.

This clonotype has at least ten counts. The chain links TRBV29-1 to TRBJ2-5; 8 bases fit TRBD2. The CDR3 is 14 residues long. From germline, CDR1 is SQVTM and CDR2 ANQGSEA. Trimming removed 3 bases from V and 2 bases from J; junction bases left unmatched: 5. The CDR3 protein is CSVDGGDDQETQYF. CDR3 in DNA: TGCAGCGTTGACGGGGGGGACGATCAAGAGACCCAGTACTTC.

V gene TRBV20-1 combines with J gene TRBJ2-2; 9 nucleotides match TRBD2. The CDR3 totals 15 residues. Germline CDR1 reads DFQATT; CDR2 reads SNEGSKA (reference sequence). Losses at the gene ends were 7 bases for V and 1 base for J; bases not matched to a gene: 7. CDR3 residues: CSEVGLAKNTGELFF. The CDR3 coding sequence is TGCAGTGAAGTTGGACTAGCGAAGAACACCGGGGAGCTGTTTTTT.

Worth noting for this clonotype: A read error may explain this, as a much larger clone is one base away. The chain links TRBV12-3 or TRBV12-4 to TRBJ1-2; 8 bases map to TRBD1. V gave up 6 bases and J gave up 8 bases; unmatched junction bases: 11. The CDR3 sequence is 14 residues long. The CDR3 nucleotides are TGTGCCAGCAGATGGGGGGGGACAGGTGAAGGCTACACCTTC. Its translation is CASRWGGTGEGYTF.

This clonotype has at least ten counts. The chain joins TRBV29-1 to TRBJ2-5; 8 bases line up with TRBD2. Germline V gene data show CDR1 as SQVTM and CDR2 as ANQGSEA. The CDR3 extends over 12 amino acids. V shed 7 bases, J shed 5 bases, and the junction held 6 bases outside the gene matches. The CDR3 DNA follows: TGCAGCGCCGCGCGGGAGGTCGAGACCCAGTACTTC. Protein sequence: CSAAREVETQYF.

The chain uses TRBV12-3 or TRBV12-4 and TRBJ2-1, with D unclear. The CDR3 length is 12 residues. Trimming cost V 5 bases and J 6 bases, with 8 bases left between them. In DNA, the CDR3 is TGTGCCAGCAGTCCCATCGGCAATGAGCAGTTCTTC. It encodes CASSPIGNEQFF.

This clonotype has at least ten counts. The chain has TRBV19 and TRBJ2-5; D may match TRBD1 or TRBD2 (5 bases each). This CDR3 region has 15 residues. Germline assignment: CDR1 LNHDA and CDR2 SQIVND (reference sequence). Trimming took 4 bases from V and 2 from J, leaving 14 bases between them. This CDR3 is CASSKWGRAQETQYF. The CDR3 DNA is TGTGCCAGTAGTAAGTGGGGACGGGCACAAGAGACCCAGTACTTC.

The chain recombines TRBV20-1 with TRBJ2-3; 10 bases align to TRBD2. Trimming at V came to 0 bases and at J to 2 bases, leaving 14 bases not matched to a gene. The germline CDR1 and CDR2 sequences are DFQATT and SNEGSKA (reference sequence). The CDR3 is 19 amino acids. CDR3 amino acids: CSARDIQGAAGGPTDTQYF. The CDR3 DNA follows: TGCAGTGCTAGAGATATTCAGGGTGCAGCGGGAGGGCCCACAGATACGCAGTATTTT.

This clonotype appeared many times. This chain links TRBV2 with TRBJ1-4; 8 bases align to TRBD1. CDR3 length: 13 residues. V shed 7 bases and J 7 bases; nucleotides not matched to a gene: 5. Germline V CDR1 and CDR2: SNHLY, FYNNEI. Here the CDR3 DNA reads TGTGCCAGCATGGGCAGGGGGCTTGAAAAACTGTTTTTT. Encoded protein: CASMGRGLEKLFF.

The V gene is TRBV29-1, the J gene TRBJ1-2; 7 bases map to TRBD1. CDR3 length: 13 amino acids. V dropped 5 bases and J dropped 6; count of bases not matched to a gene: 9. CDR1 SQVTM and CDR2 ANQGSEA come from the germline V gene. In DNA form, the CDR3 reads TGCAGCGTTAGGGCAGGGGGGCTCCATGGCTACACCTTC. This codes for CSVRAGGLHGYTF. Variable domain in full (rest from reference TRBV29-1 and TRBJ1-2): SAVISQKPSRDICQRGTSLTIQCQVDSQVTMMFWYRQQPGQSLTLIATANQGSEATYESGFVIDKFPISRPNLTFSTLTVSNMSPEDSSIYLCSVRAGGLHGYTFGSGTRLTVV.

This clonotype was observed once. The V call is TRBV2, the J call TRBJ1-1, with TRBD1 as a possible D gene (6 bases). Per the germline V gene, CDR1 is SNHLY and CDR2 is FYNNEI. The CDR3 sequence is 13 residues long. Trimming shortened V by 8 bases and J by 0 bases, and 10 bases separated the two germline ends. CDR3: CASEQGMNTEAFF. The CDR3 DNA reads TGTGCCAGCGAACAGGGCATGAACACTGAAGCTTTCTTT.

This chain uses TRBV12-3 or TRBV12-4 with TRBJ1-2; the D gene is possibly TRBD1 (5 bases). Trimming took 5 bases from V and 2 from J, leaving 12 bases between them. CDR3 length equals 14 residues. The CDR3 DNA reads TGTGCCAGCAGTACGCCGGGACTCAACTATGGCTACACCTTC. This codes for CASSTPGLNYGYTF.

This chain links TRBV18 with TRBJ1-6, with 8 positions matching TRBD1. Germline loops: CDR1 KGHSH, CDR2 LQKENI. The CDR3 runs to 16 residues. J was trimmed by 10 bases and V by 0 bases; bases with no gene match: 8. CDR3 protein: CASSPPAQGARSPLHF. DNA of the CDR3: TGTGCCAGCTCACCACCGGCGCAGGGGGCTCGGTCACCCCTCCACTTT.

This clonotype was picked up many times. The V call is TRBV5-6, the J call TRBJ1-1, with D uncertain. The CDR3 covers 14 residues. The V and J ends lost 1 base and 5 bases respectively, with 12 bases between them. Germline CDR1 and CDR2: SGHDT and YYEEEE. CDR3 nucleotides: TGTGCCAGCAGCTTGTATGGGATGGAGACTGAAGCTTTCTTT. Its protein product is CASSLYGMETEAFF.